This TCR beta chain was recorded in a study of cytomegalovirus exposure and HLA in healthy donors. General study results and limits: Some V segments could not be told apart, so they were left out, TRBV6-2 and TRBV6-3 among them. Association of a missense DCLRE1C variant with TCR beta V- and J-gene trimming was reported in a later analysis.

Unmatched junction bases numbered 4, after V lost 0 bases and J lost 0 bases. The CDR3 is 17 amino acids. CDR1 SGHDN and CDR2 FVKESK come from the germline V gene. As for this clone: The antigen is undetermined.

Both 60 Vbeta primers and 13 Jbeta primers went into the PCR. Clones were read by immunoSEQ multiplex PCR, and TCRdb kept only the in-frame ones, dropping some. Here the sample spans over 110,000 clones, 65% to 80% being singletons. The sequence was collected from a woman aged 45 to 65 in good health and CMV-seropositive. Input material: PBMCs. The V call is TRBV14, the J call TRBJ2-5; 10 bases match TRBD1. The CDR3 sequence is CASSQDGTGANQETQYF. The CDR3 DNA sequence: TGTGCCAGCAGCCAAGACGGGACAGGGGCTAACCAAGAGACCCAGTACTTC. Using reference TRBV14 and TRBJ2-5 for the parts outside the CDR3, the full variable domain is EAGVTQFPSHSVIEKGQTVTLRCDPISGHDNLYWYRRVMGKEIKFLLHFVKESKQDESGMPNNRFLAERTGGTYSTLKVQPAELEDSGVYFCASSQDGTGANQETQYFGPGTRLLVL.